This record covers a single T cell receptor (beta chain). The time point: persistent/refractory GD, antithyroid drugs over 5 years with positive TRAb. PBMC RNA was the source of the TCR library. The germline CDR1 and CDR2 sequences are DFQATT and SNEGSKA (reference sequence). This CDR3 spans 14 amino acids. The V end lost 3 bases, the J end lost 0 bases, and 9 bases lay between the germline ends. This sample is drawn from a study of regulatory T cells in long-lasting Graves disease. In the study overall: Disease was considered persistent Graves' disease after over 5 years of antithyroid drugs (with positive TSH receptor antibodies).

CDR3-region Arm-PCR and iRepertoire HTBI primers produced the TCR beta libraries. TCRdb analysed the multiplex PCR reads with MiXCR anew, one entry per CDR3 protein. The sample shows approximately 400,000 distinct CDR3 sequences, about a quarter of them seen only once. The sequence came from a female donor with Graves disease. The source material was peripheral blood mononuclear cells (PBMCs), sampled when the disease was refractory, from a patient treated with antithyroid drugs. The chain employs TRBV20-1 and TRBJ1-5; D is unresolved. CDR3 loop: CSARLGYSNQPQHF. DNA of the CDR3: TGCAGTGCTAGGTTGGGGTATAGCAATCAGCCCCAGCATTTT.